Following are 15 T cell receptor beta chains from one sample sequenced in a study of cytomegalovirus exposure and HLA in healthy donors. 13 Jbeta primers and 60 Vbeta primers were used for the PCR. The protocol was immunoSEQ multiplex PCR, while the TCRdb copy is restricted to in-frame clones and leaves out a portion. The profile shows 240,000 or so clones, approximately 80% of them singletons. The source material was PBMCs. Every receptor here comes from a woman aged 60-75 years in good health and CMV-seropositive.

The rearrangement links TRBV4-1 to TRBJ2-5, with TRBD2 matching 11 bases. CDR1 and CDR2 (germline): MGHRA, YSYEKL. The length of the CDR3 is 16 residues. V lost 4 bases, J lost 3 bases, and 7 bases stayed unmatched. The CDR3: CASSRPGTSGKETQYF. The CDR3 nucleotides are TGCGCCAGCAGCCGCCCCGGGACTAGCGGAAAAGAGACCCAGTACTTC.

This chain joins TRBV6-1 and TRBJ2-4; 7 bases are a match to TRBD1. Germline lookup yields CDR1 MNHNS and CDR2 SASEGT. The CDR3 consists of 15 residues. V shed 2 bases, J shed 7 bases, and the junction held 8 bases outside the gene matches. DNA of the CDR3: TGTGCCAGCAGTGAACCGACAGGGCTGGGGAACATTCAGTACTTC. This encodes CASSEPTGLGNIQYF.

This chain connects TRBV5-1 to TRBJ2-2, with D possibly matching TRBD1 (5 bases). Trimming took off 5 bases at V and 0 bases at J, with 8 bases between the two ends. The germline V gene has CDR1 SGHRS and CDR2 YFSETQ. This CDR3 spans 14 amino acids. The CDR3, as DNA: TGCGCCAGCAGGGACAACGCGAACACCGGGGAGCTGTTTTTT. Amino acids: CASRDNANTGELFF.

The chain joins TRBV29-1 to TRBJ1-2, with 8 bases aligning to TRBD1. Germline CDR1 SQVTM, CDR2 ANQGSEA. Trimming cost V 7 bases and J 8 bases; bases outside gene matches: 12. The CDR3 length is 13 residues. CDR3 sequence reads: CSGRDPQGGGYTF. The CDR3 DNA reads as TGCAGCGGCAGGGACCCACAGGGGGGGGGCTACACCTTC.

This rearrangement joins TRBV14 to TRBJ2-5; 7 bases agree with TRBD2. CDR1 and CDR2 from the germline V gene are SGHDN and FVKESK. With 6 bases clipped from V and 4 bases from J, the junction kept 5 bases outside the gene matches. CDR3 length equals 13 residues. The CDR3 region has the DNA TGTGCCAGCAGAAGGGGCGGGAGAGAGACCCAGTACTTC. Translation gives CASRRGGRETQYF.

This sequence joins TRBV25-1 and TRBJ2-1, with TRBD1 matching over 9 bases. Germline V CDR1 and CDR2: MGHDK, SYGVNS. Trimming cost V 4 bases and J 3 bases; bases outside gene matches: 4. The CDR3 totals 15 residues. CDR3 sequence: CASSVPGQGYNEQFF. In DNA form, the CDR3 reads TGTGCCAGCAGTGTCCCGGGACAGGGCTACAATGAGCAGTTCTTC. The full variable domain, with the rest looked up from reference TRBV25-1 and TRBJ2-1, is EADIYQTPRYLVIGTGKKITLECSQTMGHDKMYWYQQDPGMELHLIHYSYGVNSTEKGDLSSESTVSRIRTEHFPLTLESARPSHTSQYLCASSVPGQGYNEQFFGPGTRLTVL.

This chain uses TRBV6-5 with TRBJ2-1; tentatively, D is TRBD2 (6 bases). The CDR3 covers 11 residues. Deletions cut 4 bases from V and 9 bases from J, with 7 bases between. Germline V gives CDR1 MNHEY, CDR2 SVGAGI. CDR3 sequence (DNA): TGTGCCAGCAGTTTCGGGAGTGAGCAGTTCTTC. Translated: CASSFGSEQFF.

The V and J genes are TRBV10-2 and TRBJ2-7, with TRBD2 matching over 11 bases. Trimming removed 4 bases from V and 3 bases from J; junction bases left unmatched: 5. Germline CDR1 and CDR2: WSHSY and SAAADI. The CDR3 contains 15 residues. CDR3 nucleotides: TGCGCCAGCAGTGCGGGACTAGCGGTAGTCTACGAGCAGTACTTC. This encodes CASSAGLAVVYEQYF.

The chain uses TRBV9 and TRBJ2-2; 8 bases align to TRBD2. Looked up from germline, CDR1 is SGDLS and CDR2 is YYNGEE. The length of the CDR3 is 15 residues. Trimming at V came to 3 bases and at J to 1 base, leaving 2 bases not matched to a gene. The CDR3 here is CASSALAVNTGELFF. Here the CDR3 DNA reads TGTGCCAGCAGCGCACTAGCGGTGAACACCGGGGAGCTGTTTTTT.

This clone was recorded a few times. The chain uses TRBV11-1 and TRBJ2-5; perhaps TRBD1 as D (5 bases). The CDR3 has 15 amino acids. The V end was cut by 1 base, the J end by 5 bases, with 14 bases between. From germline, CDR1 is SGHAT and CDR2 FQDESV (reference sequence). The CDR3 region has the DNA TGTGCCAGCAGCTTAGAATGGCCCCAGGGTGAGACCCAGTACTTC. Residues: CASSLEWPQGETQYF. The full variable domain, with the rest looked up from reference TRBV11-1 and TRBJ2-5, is EAEVAQSPRYKITEKSQAVAFWCDPISGHATLYWYRQILGQGPELLVQFQDESVVDDSQLPKDRFSAERLKGVDSTLKIQPAELGDSAMYLCASSLEWPQGETQYFGPGTRLLVL.

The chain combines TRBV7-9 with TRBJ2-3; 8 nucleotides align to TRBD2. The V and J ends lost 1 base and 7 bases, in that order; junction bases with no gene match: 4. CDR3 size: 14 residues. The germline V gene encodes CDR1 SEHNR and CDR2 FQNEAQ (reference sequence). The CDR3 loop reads CASSLGTSPNTQYF. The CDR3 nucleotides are TGTGCCAGCAGCTTAGGGACTAGCCCCAATACGCAGTATTTT.

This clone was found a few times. CDR3 protein: CAISESGPGGNEQFF. CDR3 DNA: TGTGCCATCAGTGAGTCCGGGCCCGGGGGGAATGAGCAGTTCTTC. This chain connects TRBV10-3 to TRBJ2-1; 7 positions match TRBD2. Looked up from germline, CDR1 is ENHRY and CDR2 is SYGVKD. V shed 0 bases, J shed 7 bases, and the junction held 6 bases outside the gene matches. The CDR3 sequence is 15 residues long.

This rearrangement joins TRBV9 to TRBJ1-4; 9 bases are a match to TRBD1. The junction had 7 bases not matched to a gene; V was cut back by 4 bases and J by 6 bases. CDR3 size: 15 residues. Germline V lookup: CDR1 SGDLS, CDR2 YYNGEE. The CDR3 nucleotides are TGTGCCAGCAGCTGGGGGACAGGGAGGGATGAAAAACTGTTTTTT. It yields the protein CASSWGTGRDEKLFF. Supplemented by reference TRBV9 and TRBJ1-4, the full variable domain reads DSGVTQTPKHLITATGQRVTLRCSPRSGDLSVYWYQQSLDQGLQFLIQYYNGEERAKGNILERFSAQQFPDLHSELNLSSLELGDSALYFCASSWGTGRDEKLFFGSGTQLSVL.

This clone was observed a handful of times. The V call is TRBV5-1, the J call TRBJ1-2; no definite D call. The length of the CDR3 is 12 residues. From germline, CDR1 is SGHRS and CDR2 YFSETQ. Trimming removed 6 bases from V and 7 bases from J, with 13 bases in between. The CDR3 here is CASTAEGTGYTF. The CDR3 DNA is TGCGCCAGCACCGCTGAGGGTACTGGCTACACCTTC.

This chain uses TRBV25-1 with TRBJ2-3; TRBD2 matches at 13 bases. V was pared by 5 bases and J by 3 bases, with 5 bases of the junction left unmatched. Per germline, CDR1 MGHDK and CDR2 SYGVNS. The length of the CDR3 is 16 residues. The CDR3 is CASSWTSGSSTDTQYF. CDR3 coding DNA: TGTGCCAGCAGTTGGACTAGCGGGAGTTCAACAGATACGCAGTATTTT.